Here is one TCR beta chain with its context. Antigen: not known. These data belong to a study of cytomegalovirus exposure and HLA in healthy donors. Whole-study results and caveats: V segments that were indistinguishable, TRBV6-2 and TRBV6-3 among them, were omitted from analysis. With further analysis later on, most CMV-associated TCR beta chains appeared HLA-restricted.

This CDR3 region has 13 residues. The V segment lost 5 bases and the J segment 7 bases; nucleotides outside the gene matches: 5. CDR1 is MNHEY, CDR2 SMNVEV, per germline (reference sequence). Researchers ran the PCR with 60 Vbeta and 13 Jbeta primers. Sequencing used immunoSEQ multiplex PCR; TCRdb keeps in-frame clones, though not all of them. There are 120,000 or so clones in the sample; less than 85% occur only once, and more than 15% lies in the top ten. The origin of this receptor is a man aged 45 to 65 in good health and CMV-seropositive. The rearrangement links TRBV27 to TRBJ1-1, with TRBD1 identical over 9 bases. The source material was PBMCs. DNA for the CDR3: TGTGCCAGCAGTCCGGACAGGGGCGGTGAAGCTTTCTTT. Protein sequence: CASSPDRGGEAFF.